These T cell receptor beta chains were read from a single sample in a study of response to subunit inactivated influenza vaccine. TCRdb used MiXCR to reprocess the RT-PCR reads, holding one entry per CDR3 protein. The sample holds about 570,000 distinct CDR3 sequences; 11% are singletons and the top ten take 9.5% to 11%. The same data also contributed to another study, on T cells expressing NK-cell markers.

This specimen was PBMCs from blood, taken on the day of vaccination. The receptors originated from a man in his fifties who received an inactivated influenza vaccine. Both conserved end residues are part of each CDR3. A D gene is named only where the DNA matches it firmly. Size tells how often a clone was seen (once, few, many) or the class of an expanded clone, and some rows leave it out.

j_call cdr3_length v_call clone_size d_call cdr3_nt cdr3_aa
TRBJ1-4 14 TRBV11-2 NA NA TGTGCCAGCAGCTTAGTATGGGGAAACGAAAAACTGTTTTTT CASSLVWGNEKLFF
TRBJ2-1 16 TRBV10-2 few TRBD1 TGCGCCAGCAGCGATGGACAGGGGAAGACCTACAATGAGCAGTTCTTC CASSDGQGKTYNEQFF
TRBJ1-6 14 TRBV7-8 few TRBD1 TGTGCCAGCAGGGAGGGACAGGGAATTTCACCCCTCCACTTT CASREGQGISPLHF
TRBJ2-1 18 TRBV12-3/TRBV12-4 NA TRBD2 TGTGCCAGCAGTTTCGGGCCTGTCGGCGGGAGGATACCCTACAATGAGCAGTTC CASSFGPVGGRIPYNEQF
TRBJ2-7 13 TRBV29-1 few TRBD1 TGCAGCGGGGGGGCGGGACAGGGCTACGAGCAGTACTTC CSGGAGQGYEQYF
TRBJ1-1 17 TRBV4-2 many NA TGTGCCAGCAGCCAAGAATCCGGGACGAGTGCGAACACTGAAGCTTTCTTT CASSQESGTSANTEAFF
TRBJ2-1 12 TRBV5-1 many NA TGCGCCAGCAGCATCAGACTCGATGAGCAGTTCTTC CASSIRLDEQFF
TRBJ2-3 15 TRBV18 few NA TGTGCCAGCTCACCAAATAGCGTATTCACAGATACGCAGTATTTT CASSPNSVFTDTQYF
TRBJ2-3 15 TRBV5-1 NA TRBD1 TGCGCCAGCAGCTTTAATAGACAGGGTAAAGATACGCAGTATTTT CASSFNRQGKDTQYF
TRBJ2-2 15 TRBV6-1 NA TRBD1 TGTGCCAGCAGTAGGGACAGGAGGGACACCGGGGAGCTGTTTTTT CASSRDRRDTGELFF
TRBJ2-7 12 TRBV28 few NA TGTGCCAGCAGAGTAGCCTCCTACGAGCAGTACTTC CASRVASYEQYF
TRBJ1-2 17 TRBV27 few NA TGTGCCAGCAGTTTACATAGCACATATACAGGGAACTATGGCTACACCTTC CASSLHSTYTGNYGYTF
TRBJ2-7 13 TRBV6-1 NA NA TGTGCCAGCGGGGGGGCAGGGGGCTACGAGCAGTACTTC CASGGAGGYEQYF
TRBJ2-2 15 TRBV14 NA TRBD1 TGTGCCAGCAGCCGGGACAGGGGGCGCGCCGGGGAGCTGTTTTTT CASSRDRGRAGELFF
TRBJ1-3 14 TRBV7-9 few TRBD1 TGTGCCAGCGGATCGGACAGGGCTGGAAACACCATATATTTT CASGSDRAGNTIYF
TRBJ2-1 16 TRBV7-8 many TRBD1 TGTGCCAGCAGCTTACTCGGGACAGGGGTGTACAATGAGCAGTTCTTC CASSLLGTGVYNEQFF
TRBJ2-2 17 TRBV10-3 NA NA TGTGCCATCAGTGGAGGCCAGGGGGGAAGGAACACCGGGGAGCTGTTTTTT CAISGGQGGRNTGELFF
TRBJ1-2 14 TRBV7-9 many NA TGTGCCAGCGAAAAGCGGGACCTTCGTGGCAGCTACACCTTC CASEKRDLRGSYTF
TRBJ1-2 16 TRBV5-1 few TRBD1 TGCGCCAGCAGCCAAGAACCCAGGGGGGGTTACTATGGCTACACCTTC CASSQEPRGGYYGYTF
TRBJ2-5 13 TRBV2 few TRBD2 TGTGCCAGCAGTGGCGGGAGGCAAGAGACCCAGTACTTC CASSGGRQETQYF
TRBJ1-2 15 TRBV4-3 few NA TGCGCCAGCAGCCAAGCCCACCCGGGGGGCTATGGCTACACCTTC CASSQAHPGGYGYTF
TRBJ1-1 14 TRBV6-2/TRBV6-3 NA NA TGTGCCAGCAGTGTCCTTGAGGACAACACTGAAGCTTTCTTT CASSVLEDNTEAFF
TRBJ2-1 14 TRBV5-1 NA NA TGCGCCAGCAGCTTGGGTCGGACCGACAATGAGCAGTTCTTC CASSLGRTDNEQFF
TRBJ1-5 14 TRBV6-1 NA NA TGTGCCAGCAGTGTGAACAGGGCGGACCAGCCCCAGCATTTT CASSVNRADQPQHF
TRBJ2-7 12 TRBV4-2 NA NA TGTGCCAGTAGGGGTCCCAACGACGAGCAGTACTTC CASRGPNDEQYF
TRBJ2-7 11 TRBV2 NA NA TGTGCCAGCAGTGAATTTAGCGAGCAGTACTTC CASSEFSEQYF
TRBJ2-7 15 TRBV4-2 few TRBD2 TGTGCCAGCAGCCAAGGGGCTAGCGGGAGCTTTGAGCAGTACTTC CASSQGASGSFEQYF
TRBJ2-7 13 TRBV4-3 NA NA TGCGCCAGCAGGCGGGACACCCCCTACGAGCAGTACTTC CASRRDTPYEQYF
TRBJ2-1 14 TRBV7-8 few TRBD2 TGTGCCAGCAGCACAAGACTAGCTGGAGGGGAGCAGTTCTTC CASSTRLAGGEQFF
TRBJ1-6 17 TRBV5-4 few TRBD1 TGTGCCAGCAGCGGCATACAGGGGCTCGGATATAATTCACCCCTCCACTTT CASSGIQGLGYNSPLHF
TRBJ1-1 16 TRBV18 few NA TGTGCCAGCTCACCGCAGGACATTAGGGGGGGAACTGAAGCTTTCTTT CASSPQDIRGGTEAFF
TRBJ2-3 16 TRBV4-1 NA NA TGCGCCAGCAGCCAAGACTGGGGCCCTCACACAGATACGCAGTATTTT CASSQDWGPHTDTQYF
TRBJ2-1 15 TRBV9 NA TRBD2 TGTGCCAGCAGCCGGACGGGAGGAACCTACAATGAGCAGTTCTTC CASSRTGGTYNEQFF
TRBJ2-3 15 TRBV20-1 NA TRBD2 TGCAGTGCTAGTGAGCGGGGGGGAAGGCCAGATACGCAGTATTTT CSASERGGRPDTQYF
TRBJ1-2 13 TRBV12-3/TRBV12-4 NA NA TGTGCCAGCAGTTTAGAACGGAAGGCTGGCTACACCTTC CASSLERKAGYTF
TRBJ2-7 15 TRBV20-1 NA TRBD2 TGCAGTGCTAGAGTAGTTGCGGGAGACTCCTACGAGCAGTACTTC CSARVVAGDSYEQYF
TRBJ2-5 15 TRBV7-9 few TRBD1 TGTGCCAGCAGCCCCCGGGACAGCTTGCAAGAGACCCAGTACTTC CASSPRDSLQETQYF
TRBJ2-1 16 TRBV5-3 NA NA TGTGCCAGAAGCTTTGGGGTCCCGAGCTCCTACAATGAGCAGTTCTTC CARSFGVPSSYNEQFF
TRBJ2-1 15 TRBV20-1 NA NA TGCAGTGCTAGAGATCACCGAAGCTCCTACAATGAGCAGTTCTTC CSARDHRSSYNEQFF
TRBJ2-1 13 TRBV24-1 few TRBD2 TGTGCCACCAGTGACGTTGTAGCGGGAGGCGAGTTCTTC CATSDVVAGGEFF
TRBJ1-1 14 TRBV4-3 few NA TGCGCCAGCAGCCAGGGGACATCGAACACTGAAGCTTTCTTT CASSQGTSNTEAFF
TRBJ2-2 16 TRBV7-2 many TRBD2 TGTGCCAGCAAAAAGGACGGCGGGAGGGGATTCGGGGAGCTGTTTTTT CASKKDGGRGFGELFF
TRBJ2-1 14 TRBV5-1 NA NA TGCGCCAGCAGCCCCAGACTAGGGAGCGGTGAGCAGTTCTTC CASSPRLGSGEQFF
TRBJ2-2 14 TRBV25-1 NA NA TGTGCCAGCAGTGAAGGGGCAGGGACCGGGGAGCTGTTTTTT CASSEGAGTGELFF
TRBJ2-4 15 TRBV6-1 few NA TGTGCCAGCAGTAGAACACAGGGTGGCAAAAACATTCAGTACTTC CASSRTQGGKNIQYF
TRBJ2-7 15 TRBV9 few TRBD2 TGTGCCAGCAGCGTAACGGCGGGGAGGGCAGGGGAGCAGTACTTC CASSVTAGRAGEQYF
TRBJ1-1 13 TRBV2 few NA TGTGCCAGCAGTGGGATGGGGGGCTCTGAAGCTTTCTTT CASSGMGGSEAFF
TRBJ2-1 18 TRBV3-1 few NA TGTGCCAGCAGCCAAGAGGAATTTAGGGTTGGAACCTACAATGAGCAGTTCTTC CASSQEEFRVGTYNEQFF
TRBJ2-7 14 TRBV10-2 few TRBD1 TGCGCCAGCAGTGAAGGGACAGCCGTTTACGAGCAGTACTTC CASSEGTAVYEQYF
TRBJ2-1 17 TRBV12-3/TRBV12-4 many TRBD2 TGTGCCAGCACTACACAGCCTAGCGGGGCCCTCTACAATGAGCAGTTCTTC CASTTQPSGALYNEQFF
TRBJ1-2 13 TRBV30 few TRBD1 TGTGCCTCCCGGGACAGGGGAAACTATGGCTACACCTTC CASRDRGNYGYTF
TRBJ2-3 12 TRBV3-1 NA NA TGTGCCAGCAGCCAATCGCGCGGTACGCAGTATTTT CASSQSRGTQYF
TRBJ2-1 15 TRBV7-3 few TRBD2 TGTGCCAGCAGCTTAGGGACTACCCGGTCGGATGAGCAGTTCTTC CASSLGTTRSDEQFF
TRBJ1-4 14 TRBV12-3/TRBV12-4 many TRBD1 TGTGCCAGCACATACAGGGGGCGTCGGGAAAAACTGTTTTTT CASTYRGRREKLFF
TRBJ1-5 20 TRBV12-3/TRBV12-4 NA TRBD1 TGTGCCAGCAGTTCCGTTCCGCCGGGACAGGGGGCATATAGCAATCAGCCCCAGCATTTT CASSSVPPGQGAYSNQPQHF
TRBJ2-7 12 TRBV6-2/TRBV6-3 few NA TGTGCCAGCAGTTACGTGGGATCAGGACAGTACTTC CASSYVGSGQYF
TRBJ2-7 12 TRBV7-8 NA NA TGTGCCAGCAGCGCGGGGGCCCACGAGCAGTACTTC CASSAGAHEQYF
TRBJ2-7 14 TRBV6-1 few NA TGTGCCAGCAGCCGGACAGCGGTGGGCTACGAGCAGTACTTC CASSRTAVGYEQYF
TRBJ2-1 12 TRBV5-1 NA NA TGCGCCAGCAGCTTTGCTTTTAATGAGCAGTTCTTC CASSFAFNEQFF